The 29 T cell receptor beta chains below all came from one sample that was sequenced in a study of cytomegalovirus exposure and HLA in healthy donors. Primers for the PCR totalled 60 Vbeta and 13 Jbeta. Assay: immunoSEQ multiplex PCR; the TCRdb copy retains only in-frame clones and omits some. The sample holds more than 95,000 clones, approximately 80% seen once. Sequencing was done on a sample of PBMCs. These receptors came from a woman between 18 and 29 years old in good health and CMV-seropositive.

The chain couples TRBV6-1 to TRBJ1-5; no definite D call. V gave up 5 bases and J gave up 4 bases, with 9 bases separating them. Germline V CDR1 and CDR2: MNHNS, SASEGT. CDR3 length: 13 residues. The CDR3 reads CASSPPLNQPQHF. The CDR3 bases are TGTGCCAGCAGTCCGCCCCTAAATCAGCCCCAGCATTTT.

The chain has TRBV5-1 and TRBJ2-7, with D possibly matching TRBD1 (6 bases). With 6 bases removed from V and 4 bases from J, the gap between germline ends came to 17 bases. Germline CDR1 SGHRS, CDR2 YFSETQ. The CDR3 contains 14 residues. In nucleotides, the CDR3 is TGCGCCAGCAAAGGAGCCACAGGGAGTTACGAGCAGTACTTC. Translation: CASKGATGSYEQYF.

This chain joins TRBV2 and TRBJ1-2, with TRBD1 as a possible D gene (5 bases). This CDR3 has 16 amino acids. Germline values: CDR1 SNHLY, CDR2 FYNNEI. V was cut by 1 base and J by 4 bases, with 16 bases left in between. The CDR3 here is CASSEGGRAGGYGYTF. The CDR3 bases are TGTGCCAGCAGTGAAGGGGGGAGGGCAGGTGGCTATGGCTACACCTTC.

This clone appeared a few times. The rearrangement joins TRBV19 to TRBJ2-1, with TRBD2 matching over 11 bases. The CDR3 runs 13 residues. Germline V gene lookup returns CDR1 LNHDA and CDR2 SQIVND (reference sequence). CDR3 in DNA: TGTGCGAGCGGGACTAGCGGAATCAATGAGCAGTTCTTC. Amino acids: CASGTSGINEQFF.

This clone was seen a few times. This rearrangement joins TRBV6-1 to TRBJ1-2; TRBD1 matches 8 bases. Germline CDR1 MNHNS, CDR2 SASEGT. J gave up 4 bases and V 10 bases, and 11 bases lay outside the gene matches. The CDR3 has 14 residues. The CDR3 nucleotides read TGTGCCACCCAACGCAGGGGGCCCACCTATGGCTACACCTTC. It is translated as CATQRRGPTYGYTF.

The chain joins TRBV6-5 to TRBJ1-6; a possible D gene is TRBD1 (6 bases). V was trimmed by 2 bases and J by 5 bases, leaving 7 bases between them. Germline V lookup: CDR1 MNHEY, CDR2 SVGAGI. The CDR3 is 14 amino acids. CDR3 sequence reads: CASSYKGDNSPLHF. CDR3 DNA: TGTGCCAGCAGTTACAAGGGGGATAATTCACCCCTCCACTTT.

This chain joins TRBV5-1 and TRBJ2-2; 12 nucleotides match TRBD2. Germline assignment: CDR1 SGHRS and CDR2 YFSETQ. Losses at the gene ends were 0 bases for V and 2 bases for J; bases not matched to a gene: 8. The CDR3 runs to 19 residues. CDR3 DNA: TGCGCCAGCAGCTTGGTCGGGCTAGCGGGAGGGCCCAACACCGGGGAGCTGTTTTTT. It yields the protein CASSLVGLAGGPNTGELFF.

The chain joins TRBV10-3 to TRBJ2-7; TRBD1 might be the D (6 bases). The CDR3 has 15 amino acids. Germline V gene data show CDR1 as ENHRY and CDR2 as SYGVKD. V lost 3 bases and J 3 bases, leaving 15 bases between the germline ends. DNA for the CDR3: TGTGCCATCAGTGACTCAACGGACAGAATCTACGAGCAGTACTTC. This gives the protein CAISDSTDRIYEQYF.

This clone was observed a handful of times. The chain combines TRBV27 with TRBJ2-1, with TRBD2 identical over 9 bases. CDR1 is MNHEY and CDR2 is SMNVEV in the germline V gene (reference sequence). The junction had 6 bases not matched to a gene; V was cut back by 7 bases and J by 8 bases. This CDR3 is built from 13 residues. The CDR3 nucleotides are TGTGCCAGCACTAGCGGGGTCTGGGATGAGCAGTTCTTC. Translating it yields CASTSGVWDEQFF.

The rearrangement links TRBV2 to TRBJ2-5; 12 bases fit TRBD2. V dropped 5 bases and J dropped 5; count of bases not matched to a gene: 6. The CDR3 is made up of 15 amino acids. The germline V gene has CDR1 SNHLY and CDR2 FYNNEI. The CDR3 region has the DNA TGTGCCAGCAGTCTAGCGGGAGGGCCCTTTGAGACCCAGTACTTC. Protein: CASSLAGGPFETQYF.

V usage is TRBV6-6 and J usage is TRBJ1-4; D is perhaps TRBD1 (5 bases). Trimming took 9 bases from V and 11 from J, leaving 16 bases between them. Looked up from germline, CDR1 is MNHNY and CDR2 is SVGAGI (reference sequence). This CDR3 is 12 amino acids long. CDR3 DNA sequence: TGTGCCAGTTCAGACGCGGGGCTGAAACTGTTTTTT. Translation gives CASSDAGLKLFF.

The rearrangement links TRBV27 to TRBJ1-1, with 7 bases aligning to TRBD1. CDR1 MNHEY and CDR2 SMNVEV come from the germline V gene (reference sequence). The CDR3 consists of 13 residues. V dropped 6 bases and J dropped 4; count of bases not matched to a gene: 5. CDR3 DNA sequence: TGTGCCAGCAGGGAGGACAGGCGCACTGAAGCTTTCTTT. It translates to CASREDRRTEAFF.

The CDR3 region has the DNA TGCGCCAGCAGCCAATCGAACGGAGACAGTAACACCGGGGAGCTGTTTTTT. Translating gives CASSQSNGDSNTGELFF. The V call is TRBV4-1, the J call TRBJ2-2, with a possible D match to TRBD1 (5 bases). V lost 2 bases and J 2 bases, leaving 15 bases between the germline ends. CDR3 length: 17 amino acids. Germline V gene lookup returns CDR1 MGHRA and CDR2 YSYEKL.

The rearrangement joins TRBV5-4 to TRBJ2-7; 11 bases fit TRBD2. From germline, CDR1 is SGHNT and CDR2 YYREEE (reference sequence). The CDR3 has 16 amino acids. Trimming took 0 bases from V and 5 from J; bases not matched to a gene: 7. CDR3 nucleotide sequence: TGTGCCAGCAGCTTGGGAATAGCGGGAGGGCCTGACGAGCAGTACTTC. Translated, it gives CASSLGIAGGPDEQYF.

This sequence joins TRBV5-3 and TRBJ1-1; no reliable D call. TRBV5-3 is assigned to the ORF class and has an uncertain function. The CDR3 is 15 residues long. Deletions cut 2 bases from V and 0 bases from J, with 11 bases between. In nucleotides, the CDR3 is TGTGCCAGAAGCTTCAGAGGGCTAATGAACACTGAAGCTTTCTTT. Encoded protein: CARSFRGLMNTEAFF.

This chain links TRBV19 with TRBJ1-1; D not certain. Trimming removed 8 bases at V and 5 bases at J, with 12 bases between. From germline, CDR1 is LNHDA and CDR2 SQIVND (reference sequence). The CDR3 is 12 amino acids. CDR3 region: CASRREWTEAFF. CDR3 DNA sequence: TGTGCCAGTCGCCGCGAATGGACTGAAGCTTTCTTT.

The rearrangement uses TRBV6-1 and TRBJ2-7; 7 bases line up with TRBD1. Germline CDR1 MNHNS, CDR2 SASEGT. With 4 bases clipped from V and 4 bases from J, the junction kept 4 bases outside the gene matches. The CDR3 is made up of 13 amino acids. In nucleotides, the CDR3 is TGTGCCAGCAGTGGTGGCAGGGGGTACGAGCAGTACTTC. Its protein product is CASSGGRGYEQYF.

J is TRBJ1-5 and V is TRBV6-5; a weak D match, TRBD1 (5 bases). The CDR3 consists of 13 residues. The germline V and J ends were trimmed by 4 bases and 6 bases, with 10 bases remaining between them. CDR1 and CDR2 (germline): MNHEY, SVGAGI. CDR3 in DNA: TGTGCCAGCAGTTCCCCCGGGGGTCAGCCCCAGCATTTT. Amino acids: CASSSPGGQPQHF.

J is TRBJ2-1 and V is TRBV6-1, with 10 bases aligning to TRBD2. The CDR3 consists of 13 residues. Trimming took 6 bases from V and 8 from J; bases not matched to a gene: 4. CDR1 and CDR2 (germline): MNHNS, SASEGT. CDR3 protein: CASRLAGGYEQFF. The CDR3 DNA follows: TGTGCCAGCAGATTAGCGGGAGGCTATGAGCAGTTCTTC.

The chain is built from TRBV7-9 and TRBJ2-7; TRBD2 aligns across 10 bases. CDR3 size: 15 residues. The J segment lost 5 bases and the V segment lost 3 bases, leaving 7 bases of the junction unmatched. Germline CDR1 is SEHNR and CDR2 is FQNEAQ (reference sequence). In DNA, the CDR3 is TGTGCCAGCAGCTTGCCTAGCGGGAGTTTCCACGAGCAGTACTTC. It is translated as CASSLPSGSFHEQYF.

This sequence joins TRBV13 and TRBJ2-1, with TRBD2 matching over 7 bases. With 9 bases clipped from V and 8 bases from J, the junction kept 10 bases outside the gene matches. This CDR3 comprises 13 residues. Germline CDR1 reads PRHDT; CDR2 reads FYEKMQ (reference sequence). CDR3 loop: CASLRREFDEQFF. DNA for the CDR3: TGTGCCAGTCTTCGGCGGGAGTTCGATGAGCAGTTCTTC. The full variable domain, with the rest looked up from reference TRBV13 and TRBJ2-1, is AAGVIQSPRHLIKEKRETATLKCYPIPRHDTVYWYQQGPGQDPQFLISFYEKMQSDKGSIPDRFSAQQFSDYHSELNMSSLELGDSALYFCASLRREFDEQFFGPGTRLTVL.

J is TRBJ2-3 and V is TRBV30, with D possibly TRBD2 on 7 matching bases. Germline lookup yields CDR1 GTSNPN and CDR2 SVGIG (reference sequence). V was cut by 4 bases and J by 7 bases, with 12 bases left in between. The CDR3 is made up of 12 amino acids. The CDR3 sequence: CAWTAGAYTQYF. The DNA for the CDR3 is TGTGCCTGGACTGCGGGGGCCTATACGCAGTATTTT.

The chain uses TRBV4-1 and TRBJ2-5; 9 bases match TRBD2. Trimming removed 4 bases from V and 1 base from J; junction bases left unmatched: 4. Germline V gene lookup returns CDR1 MGHRA and CDR2 YSYEKL. The CDR3 consists of 15 residues. In nucleotides, the CDR3 is TGCGCCAGCAGCCGGACTAGCGATACCCAAGAGACCCAGTACTTC. It is translated as CASSRTSDTQETQYF.

This rearrangement joins TRBV10-2 to TRBJ2-1; TRBD2 might be the D (6 bases). The V and J ends lost 5 bases and 0 bases respectively, with 8 bases between them. The CDR3 length is 14 residues. Germline-derived CDR1 and CDR2 are WSHSY and SAAADI. The chain's CDR3 is CASSLDYSYNEQFF. The CDR3 coding sequence is TGCGCCAGCAGTTTGGACTACTCCTACAATGAGCAGTTCTTC.

The gene calls are TRBV6-5 and TRBJ2-5; TRBD2 aligns across 11 bases. The DNA end is a closer match to TRBJ2-7, so the J assignment may be wrong. Germline assignment: CDR1 MNHEY and CDR2 SVGAGI. CDR3 length equals 14 residues. The CDR3 here is CASSSLAGVYEQYF. The CDR3, as DNA: TGTGCCAGCAGTTCACTAGCGGGAGTCTACGAGCAGTACTTC.

The chain combines TRBV30 with TRBJ2-3, with 12 positions matching TRBD2. The CDR3 covers 16 residues. Germline loops: CDR1 GTSNPN, CDR2 SVGIG (reference sequence). V lost 5 bases to trimming and J lost 9 bases; unmatched junction nucleotides: 15. The CDR3 region is CAWASLAGGPILTQYF. Here the CDR3 DNA reads TGTGCCTGGGCCTCCCTAGCGGGAGGGCCCATCTTGACGCAGTATTTT.

This clone was seen only once. This chain links TRBV6-1 with TRBJ2-7; tentatively, D is TRBD2 (6 bases). CDR1 is MNHNS, CDR2 SASEGT, per germline. The CDR3 spans 14 residues. V lost 5 bases to trimming and J lost 1 base, with 12 bases between them. For the CDR3, the DNA is TGTGCCAGCAGTCTTAGCGGAGCGTCCTACGAGCAGTACTTC. Its protein is CASSLSGASYEQYF.

CDR3 in DNA: TGCGCCAGCAGCCAACTCGGGACTTCCTACAATGAGCAGTTCTTC. Amino acid sequence: CASSQLGTSYNEQFF. The genes are TRBV4-1 and TRBJ2-1; a possible D gene is TRBD2 (6 bases). Germline lookup yields CDR1 MGHRA and CDR2 YSYEKL. The V end was cut by 2 bases, the J end by 1 base, with 9 bases between. The length of the CDR3 is 15 residues.

J is TRBJ2-1 and V is TRBV7-9; D possibly corresponds to TRBD1 (6 bases). Germline CDR1 SEHNR, CDR2 FQNEAQ (reference sequence). This CDR3 spans 16 amino acids. The V gene lost 1 base and the J gene lost 3 bases, with 13 bases spanning the gap. The CDR3 here is CASSLDGQRLYNEQFF. The CDR3 DNA follows: TGTGCCAGCAGCTTAGACGGACAGAGACTCTACAATGAGCAGTTCTTC.